This TCR beta chain originates from a study of T cell responses to AZD1222 COVID-19 vaccine (dated by TCRdb to 2020 to 2023). Broadly, across the study: AZD1222 recipients with second doses at about 4 weeks or about 12 weeks were pooled, because spike-specific TCR depth and breadth did not differ between schedules. A total of 233 trial participants underwent TCR sequencing, of whom 200 to 220 had received two doses of AZD1222 and about 26 had received two doses of the MenACWY control vaccine. Trial participants were enrolled by age into subgroups of 18-55, 56-69 and 70-plus years, and around 140, 26 and 57 TCR-sequenced participants, respectively, were included in these subgroups. Beyond this particular receptor, the publication reports: Nearly half of unique spike-specific TCRs reportedly recognized epitopes outside regions mutated in the B.1.351 and B.1.1.7 variants. Only six AZD1222 recipients were SARS-CoV-2 seropositive at baseline, limiting conclusions about previously exposed vaccinees. The 56-69-year group was small, and its depth increase did not reach significance, likely because of low power. The vaccine-associated CD4 TCRs covered the entire spike protein, and the dominant responses fell in regions 160-218 and 743-854. Participants were mostly white British and included more females than males, and it was suggested by the authors that clonal diversity may have been underestimated. Because no day 14 peak-response samples were available, the repertoires could be characterized only after the peak T cell response. After two AZD1222 doses, both the breadth and the depth of spike-specific TCRs were significantly higher than at day 0 and than in MenACWY recipients.

The CDR1 and CDR2 encoded by the germline V gene are ENHRY and SYGVKD. Including cysteine and phenylalanine, the CDR3 has 17 amino acids. Just the 51-base CDR3 DNA is kept, in frame starting at base 1. Trimming at the junction amounts to 2 bases on V and 3 bases on J, and the germline ends lie 19 bases apart. The CDR3 regions of human TCRbeta chains were subjected to immunosequencing. Turning to the authors' computational methods: TCRs in the repertoires were matched against a reference library of SARS-CoV-2-specific TCRs that had been generated with the MIRA antigen-specificity platform. Breadth was defined as the fraction of unique TCRs that were SARS-CoV-2-associated, and depth was defined as the fraction of total T cells that were SARS-CoV-2-associated. Using the MIRA data, each spike-specific TCR was assigned both to the spike region to which the TCR was reactive and to a CD4 or CD8 class. Log10-transformed breadth and depth values were compared by one-way ANOVA with Sidak's multiple comparisons tests. TCRdb obtained this table from immuneACCESS and retained in-frame rearrangements with V and J assigned. These tables miss some clones; where compared with another copy, unresolved V genes account for less than half of the shortfall, and the remainder is unexplained. The DNA was the basis for D and trimming; V, J and clone size are from that table. For this sample the table gives about 160,000 clones, of which around 90% were detected only once. The ten largest account for approximately 4.4% of the sample.

For this clone: The antigen it recognizes is unknown. Nothing much larger sits one base from this clone, and base qualities are not available.

The label giving this sample's time point can be read as: baseline before first vaccination. The vaccinee samples were drawn from two UK trials, COV001 and COV002, one of which was a single-blind randomized controlled phase 2/3 trial testing AZD1222 (ChAdOx1 nCoV-19) in healthy adults. For TCRbeta chain sequencing, PBMC samples were collected from trial participants at day 0 and at day 28 after the second dose. This sequence originates from an adult in good health. Sequencing was performed on peripheral blood, taken on day 0 of AZD1222 vaccination. The chain links TRBV10-3 with TRBJ1-2; the best D guess is TRBD1, with 6 bases matching. The CDR3 is CAISEQPGGSGDYGYTF. The DNA sequence is TGTGCCATCAGTGAGCAGCCAGGCGGGTCAGGGGACTATGGCTACACCTTC.